One and the same sample provided the 5 T cell receptor beta chains below, sequenced in a study of metastatic and nonmetastatic thyroid tumors (TCRdb year 2020). No treatment had been received by any patient before thyroid surgery. Library generation was performed with PCR. The reads were generated on an Illumina HiSeq 4000. TCRdb handled the public reads itself, with Q25 trimming in fastp and clone calling in MiXCR, and kept productive beta chains. The sample records 53,000 or so clones, about 20% of which are singletons. The leading ten clones occupy 4% to 5% of the sample. The source material was blood. Receptors originate from a female donor with papillary thyroid cancer or a benign thyroid nodule (not recorded which). Some clones in this sample may be carry-over from other donors' samples.

This chain uses TRBV6-1 with TRBJ2-7; D may match TRBD1 or TRBD2 (6 bases each). In germline, CDR1 is MNHNS, CDR2 SASEGT. This CDR3 has 15 residues. V gave up 7 bases and J gave up 10 bases, with 26 bases separating them. The CDR3 DNA reads TGTGCCAGCACACCCCCGGGGGCACTATCTCTCGACCAGTACTTC. Its translation: CASTPPGALSLDQYF.

This clone was seen at least ten times. The chain carries TRBV30 and TRBJ1-5; D is undetermined. CDR3 length: 13 amino acids. Trimming removed 1 base at V and 6 bases at J, with 10 bases between. Germline-derived CDR1 and CDR2 are GTSNPN and SVGIG (reference sequence). CDR3 sequence reads: CAWSEAVTQPQHF. The CDR3, as DNA: TGTGCCTGGAGTGAGGCAGTGACTCAGCCCCAGCATTTT.

This clone was seen repeatedly, ten times or more. Other DNA sequences from this sample encode an identical CDR3 as well. V and J are TRBV2 and TRBJ2-7; D possibly corresponds to TRBD2 (6 bases). Germline V gene sequence: CDR1 SNHLY, CDR2 FYNNEI. V was pared by 0 bases and J by 4 bases, with 13 bases between. The CDR3 runs to 15 residues. The CDR3 reads CASSEAARDWYEQYF. As DNA, the CDR3 is TGTGCCAGCAGTGAAGCGGCGCGGGATTGGTACGAGCAGTACTTC.

This clone was detected only once. The chain links TRBV20-1 to TRBJ1-1; 7 nucleotides align to TRBD1. The CDR3 runs to 14 residues. With V trimmed by 8 bases and J by 5 bases, 14 bases remained unmatched. CDR1 and CDR2 (germline): DFQATT, SNEGSKA (reference sequence). CDR3 sequence reads: CSSGETGTGTEAFF. Here the CDR3 DNA reads TGCAGTTCTGGGGAGACAGGGACGGGTACTGAAGCTTTCTTT.

Of note for this clone: It may be a read error: a sequence one base away is much more abundant. The sample holds other DNA sequences that translate to the same CDR3. The CDR3 sequence: CASSPSAAGIGEQYF. The CDR3 DNA sequence: TGCGCCAGCAGCCCCTCAGCCGCCGGCATTGGCGAGCAGTACTTC. The J gene is TRBJ2-7, the V gene TRBV4-1; no clear D gene. The V end lost 4 bases, the J end lost 6 bases, and 19 bases lay between the germline ends. The CDR3 sequence is 15 residues long. The V gene's germline CDR1 is MGHRA and CDR2 YSYEKL.